The rows below give T cell receptor beta chains drawn from one sample of a study of shared clonotypes between healthy human individuals. The method was immunoSEQ multiplex PCR; TCRdb's version includes in-frame clones alone and lacks a portion of them. The sample has 2.3 million or so clones, 90% to 95% seen once. Sequenced sample: naive CD4+ T cells from PBMCs. These TCRs come from a man aged 18 to 35 in good health. Some clones in this sample may be carry-over from other donors' samples. Both conserved end residues are part of each CDR3. The D gene is left open where the match is weak. Clone size is stated in some rows and not others, as once, few, many or a class when expanded.

V	D	size	J	DNA	CDR3
TRBV5-1	.	.	TRBJ1-1	TGCGCCAGCAGCTTGGTGGCGCCGGGGCCTGAAGCTTTCTTT	CASSLVAPGPEAFF
TRBV5-4	TRBD2	.	TRBJ2-3	TGTGCCAGCAGCTTGCGACTAGCGGGAAGAGATACGCAGTATTTT	CASSLRLAGRDTQYF
TRBV9	TRBD2	.	TRBJ2-1	TGTGCCAGCAGCGTAGGTACTAGCGGGATCAATGAGCAGTTCTTC	CASSVGTSGINEQFF
TRBV10-2	TRBD2	once	TRBJ2-7	TGCGCCAGCAGCCACCCGACAGGTCGGGGGGGTGAGCAGTACTTC	CASSHPTGRGGEQYF
TRBV30	.	.	TRBJ2-2	TGTGCCTGGAGCCAAACTTGGCGCGGAGGTGGCGGGGAGCTGTTTTTT	CAWSQTWRGGGGELFF
TRBV9	.	.	TRBJ2-3	TGTGCCAGCAGCGTTGGCATGGGGATGGATACGCAGTATTTT	CASSVGMGMDTQYF
TRBV5-4	TRBD1	.	TRBJ1-5	TGTGCCAGCAGCGACGGACAGGGTCGCAATCAGCCCCAGCATTTT	CASSDGQGRNQPQHF
TRBV5-1	TRBD1	.	TRBJ1-2	TGCGCCAGCAGCTTCCGGACAGGGGGCGCCCGGGAAGGCTACACCTTC	CASSFRTGGAREGYTF
TRBV2	TRBD1	.	TRBJ2-2	TGTGCCAGCAAAGCTCTGACAGGGGGCTATGTCGGGGAGCTGTTTTTT	CASKALTGGYVGELFF
TRBV7-3	.	.	TRBJ2-7	TGTGCCAGCAGCTACTTGCTAATGGCAGGGGACTACGAGCAGTACTTC	CASSYLLMAGDYEQYF
TRBV9	TRBD2	once	TRBJ2-3	TGTGCCAGCAGCCCCTCCCGGCTAGCGGGAGGCACAGATACGCAGTATTTT	CASSPSRLAGGTDTQYF
TRBV6-5	.	.	TRBJ2-7	TGTGCCAGCAGTTACGCGGGAATAGGGGGGCCCTACGAGCAGTACTTC	CASSYAGIGGPYEQYF
TRBV5-1	TRBD2	.	TRBJ2-5	TGCGCCAGCAGCCCGGCCCTAGCGGGAGTTGGAGAGACCCAGTACTTC	CASSPALAGVGETQYF
TRBV7-2	.	.	TRBJ1-1	TGTGCCAGCAGGCGAAGCCCACAGGGCAACACTGAAGCTTTCTTT	CASRRSPQGNTEAFF
TRBV19	TRBD1	.	TRBJ2-7	TGTGCCAGTAGTTTTTCTCGGACAGGCAGCGAGCAGTACTTC	CASSFSRTGSEQYF
TRBV19	.	.	TRBJ1-1	TGTGCCAGTAGTGCAATACAGGGAACTGAAGCTTTCTTT	CASSAIQGTEAFF
TRBV28	.	.	TRBJ2-2	TGTGCCAGCAGTTTCCCCAACACCGGGGAGCTGTTTTTT	CASSFPNTGELFF
TRBV14	TRBD2	.	TRBJ2-1	TGTGCCAGCAGCCAGCTGACCGGGACTAGCGGGAATGAGCAGTTCTTC	CASSQLTGTSGNEQFF
TRBV6-1	TRBD1	once	TRBJ1-4	TGTGCCAGCAGTGTAGGGACAGTTAATGAAAAACTGTTTTTT	CASSVGTVNEKLFF
TRBV7-6	.	.	TRBJ2-7	TGTGCCAGCAGCCAACCCACCCTAACATGGGGACAAACCTACGAGCAGTACTTC	CASSQPTLTWGQTYEQYF
TRBV18	.	.	TRBJ2-2	TGTGCCAGCTCACCACCAACCTTACTCGGGTCCGGGGAGCTGTTTTTT	CASSPPTLLGSGELFF
TRBV28	.	.	TRBJ2-3	TGTGCCAGCAGGGGGGGTTGGACGTTCAGCACAGATACGCAGTATTTT	CASRGGWTFSTDTQYF
TRBV5-8	.	.	TRBJ1-5	TGTGCCAGCAGCTTGGGGCCGCCTGGCCGAACCAATCAGCCCCAGCATTTT	CASSLGPPGRTNQPQHF
TRBV30	TRBD2	once	TRBJ2-1	TGTTCCCAGAAGACCGCTAGCGGGACCCTTGAGCAGTTCTTC	CSQKTASGTLEQFF